This T cell receptor (beta chain) was identified in a study of T-cell reconstitution after alpha-beta-depleted transplantation in children. Study outcomes and limitations: Some patients' high day-60 TCRbeta diversity was traced to surviving recipient T cells and thymic progenitors.

As regards this clonotype: What it binds is not known.

TCRbeta library preparation incorporated unique molecular identifiers. TCRdb reprocessed the PCR reads via MiXCR and lists one record per CDR3 protein. This sample has some 830,000 distinct CDR3 sequences, with less than 20% found just once. The V segment lost 6 bases and the J segment 7 bases; nucleotides outside the gene matches: 8. CDR1 and CDR2 from the germline V gene are SGHVS and FNYEAQ. The CDR3 runs to 14 residues. The receptor was isolated from a male patient younger than 18 who had a stem cell transplant for acute lymphoblastic leukemia, so the T cells may come from the graft donor. V usage is TRBV7-6 and J usage is TRBJ2-1, with 8 nucleotides matching TRBD2. The specimen was PBMCs, mostly from graft donor cells, collected 360 days after TCRalphabeta/CD19-depleted stem cell transplant. CDR3 loop: CASSLYGTRNEQFF. DNA of the CDR3: TGTGCCAGCAGTCTATATGGGACTAGGAATGAGCAGTTCTTC.